A single sample is the source of the 8 T cell receptor beta chains below, sequenced in a study of STAT3 mutations in large granular lymphocyte leukemia. Study-level points and caveats: At least one immunodominant TCR beta clonotype appeared in every T-cell large granular lymphocyte leukemia patient.

Clones were read by immunoSEQ multiplex PCR, and TCRdb kept only the in-frame ones, dropping some. The sample lists around 26,000 clones, roughly 93% occurring once. For these TCRs, the target antigens are not known. The sequencing input was peripheral blood mononuclear cells. The receptor set was obtained from a middle-aged man with T-cell large granular lymphocyte leukemia. Some clones in this sample may be carry-over from other donors' samples.

This sequence joins TRBV7-2 and TRBJ2-7; TRBD1 matches 10 bases. V shed 1 base and J 7 bases; nucleotides not matched to a gene: 7. CDR1 and CDR2 from the germline V gene are SGHTA and FQGNSA. The CDR3 totals 15 residues. The chain's CDR3 is CASSLGGTGAWEQYF. In DNA, the CDR3 is TGTGCCAGCAGCTTAGGTGGGACAGGGGCCTGGGAGCAGTACTTC.

The CDR3 protein is CASSELKGDGYTF. The CDR3 region has the DNA TGTGCCAGCAGTGAATTGAAGGGAGATGGCTACACCTTC. J is TRBJ1-2 and V is TRBV6-1; D not certain. This CDR3 is 13 amino acids long. The V and J ends lost 2 bases and 6 bases respectively, with 10 bases between them. Per the germline V gene, CDR1 is MNHNS and CDR2 is SASEGT.

This clone was found once. V usage is TRBV5-1 and J usage is TRBJ2-5; 9 nucleotides agree with TRBD2. The J segment lost 5 bases and the V segment lost 7 bases, leaving 12 bases of the junction unmatched. In germline, CDR1 is SGHRS, CDR2 YFSETQ. CDR3 length: 15 residues. CDR3 in amino acids: CASSLGTSNTETQYF. As DNA, the CDR3 is TGCGCCAGCTCCTTGGGGACTAGCAATACGGAGACCCAGTACTTC.

The chain links TRBV5-1 to TRBJ2-1, with 7 nucleotides matching TRBD2. The junction had 4 bases not matched to a gene; V was cut back by 0 bases and J by 1 base. The CDR3 consists of 16 residues. The germline CDR1 and CDR2 sequences are SGHRS and YFSETQ. CDR3 in amino acids: CASSLVSGASYNEQFF. In DNA, the CDR3 is TGCGCCAGCAGCTTGGTAAGCGGGGCGTCCTACAATGAGCAGTTCTTC.

The chain employs TRBV30 and TRBJ1-6; 8 bases agree with TRBD1. The CDR3 is 15 residues long. V lost 2 bases to trimming and J lost 9 bases; unmatched junction nucleotides: 9. The V gene's germline CDR1 is GTSNPN and CDR2 SVGIG (reference sequence). CDR3 coding DNA: TGTGCCTGGAGTTTTCCGGACAGGGATGGTTCACCCCTCCACTTT. It specifies CAWSFPDRDGSPLHF.

V gene TRBV15 combines with J gene TRBJ2-5; 8 bases agree with TRBD1. Germline V gives CDR1 LNHNV, CDR2 YYDKDF (reference sequence). With V trimmed by 4 bases and J by 5 bases, 6 bases remained unmatched. CDR3 length: 14 residues. The CDR3, as DNA: TGTGCCACCAGCATTCGGACAGGGATGGAGACCCAGTACTTC. Protein: CATSIRTGMETQYF.

J is TRBJ2-7 and V is TRBV10-3; the D gene is possibly TRBD2 (6 bases). This CDR3 has 14 amino acids. V was shortened by 2 bases and J by 3 bases, with 11 bases between the two germline ends. Germline V gives CDR1 ENHRY, CDR2 SYGVKD. CDR3 nucleotide sequence: TGTGCCATCAGTGAGGTGGGGACTGACTACGAGCAGTACTTC. Amino acid sequence: CAISEVGTDYEQYF.

The rearrangement links TRBV18 to TRBJ1-2; the D is unclear. The CDR3 contains 12 residues. V was clipped by 2 bases and J by 4 bases, with 5 bases between them. CDR1 is KGHSH and CDR2 is LQKENI in the germline V gene. CDR3 amino acids: CASSPGPYGYTF. DNA for the CDR3: TGTGCCAGCTCACCAGGGCCCTATGGCTACACCTTC.